A single sample is the source of the 18 T cell receptor beta chains below, sequenced in a study of human T cells and chemical hapten exposure. TCRdb ran MiXCR on the RACE reads and lists one entry per CDR3 protein. The sample lists approximately 400,000 distinct CDR3 sequences, about 4.8% occurring once. Specified time point: patch test 1, 2 weeks after DPC sensitization. The treatment was: therapeutic diphenylcyclopropenone sensitization with weekly scalp DPC. Sequenced material: whole blood, taken in connection with sensitization to the hapten diphenylcyclopropenone (DPC). These receptors all come from a woman aged 45-60 years with alopecia areata. Some clones in this sample may be carry-over from other donors' samples.

The rearrangement uses TRBV5-1 and TRBJ2-1; TRBD2 is a possible D gene (6 bases). Germline V gene sequence: CDR1 SGHRS, CDR2 YFSETQ. V was pared by 4 bases and J by 2 bases, with 22 bases between. The CDR3 has 18 residues. The CDR3 DNA is TGCGCCAGCAGCGTAGACCCGGGACTGTCCAAGGCCTACAATGAGCAGTTCTTC. This sequence encodes CASSVDPGLSKAYNEQFF.

The chain uses TRBV6-5 and TRBJ1-1; D perhaps matches TRBD1 (5 bases). This CDR3 region has 13 residues. With 5 bases removed from V and 6 bases from J, the gap between germline ends came to 13 bases. Germline CDR1 and CDR2: MNHEY and SVGAGI. The CDR3 coding sequence is TGTGCCAGCAGTCCCGCGGGACTTGCTGAAGCTTTCTTT. It is translated as CASSPAGLAEAFF.

This clonotype appeared a few times. The chain joins TRBV7-9 to TRBJ1-1; 7 bases map to TRBD1. J gave up 8 bases and V 5 bases, and 14 bases lay outside the gene matches. In germline, CDR1 is SEHNR, CDR2 FQNEAQ (reference sequence). The CDR3 is made up of 15 amino acids. This CDR3 is CASSPNTGALSEAFF. The DNA of the CDR3 is TGTGCCAGCAGCCCGAATACAGGGGCTCTCTCGGAAGCTTTCTTT.

This clonotype was detected only a few times. The rearrangement uses TRBV15 and TRBJ1-4; D gene ambiguous. The CDR3 runs 17 residues. Germline lookup yields CDR1 LNHNV and CDR2 YYDKDF (reference sequence). V was shortened by 0 bases and J by 4 bases, with 15 bases between the two germline ends. This CDR3 reads CATSRDHLQGINEKLFF. In nucleotides, the CDR3 is TGTGCCACCAGCAGAGATCACCTACAAGGGATTAATGAAAAACTGTTTTTT.

This clonotype was observed a single time. This may arise from a read error, as a much more abundant clone is one base away. This chain links TRBV6-5 with TRBJ2-3; D unresolved. The length of the CDR3 is 14 residues. Germline values: CDR1 MNHEY, CDR2 SVGAGI. CDR3 bases: TGTGACAGCAGTCCAAGAGAGGTCCCAGATACGCAGTATTTT. Protein: CDSSPREVPDTQYF.

This clonotype was counted at least ten times. The chain uses TRBV12-3 or TRBV12-4 and TRBJ1-4; no definite D call. Trimming took off 5 bases at V and 5 bases at J, with 12 bases between the two ends. The CDR3 is 14 residues long. This CDR3 is CASSRRRSNEKLFF. CDR3 DNA: TGTGCCAGCAGTCGCAGGAGGTCCAATGAAAAACTGTTTTTT.

In this sample, this clonotype turned up many times. The chain uses TRBV27 and TRBJ2-7; tentative D call: TRBD2 (5 bases). The CDR3 length is 13 residues. Per germline, CDR1 MNHEY and CDR2 SMNVEV (reference sequence). Trimming cost V 6 bases and J 4 bases, with 13 bases left between them. The CDR3 sequence: CASSPGSKYEQYF. In nucleotides, the CDR3 is TGTGCCAGCAGCCCGGGGTCTAAATACGAGCAGTACTTC.

This clonotype has at least ten counts. The chain recombines TRBV30 with TRBJ1-1; D remains unclear. CDR3 length: 12 amino acids. Trimming removed 4 bases from V and 7 bases from J, with 13 bases in between. Germline-derived CDR1 and CDR2 are GTSNPN and SVGIG (reference sequence). The CDR3 loop reads CAWIPVAGEAFF. The CDR3 DNA follows: TGTGCCTGGATACCCGTGGCAGGTGAAGCTTTCTTT.

This clonotype was counted between two and nine times. This chain connects TRBV7-9 to TRBJ2-7, with TRBD1 matching over 10 bases. The CDR3 totals 13 residues. J gave up 5 bases and V 3 bases, and 1 base lay outside the gene matches. The germline V gene encodes CDR1 SEHNR and CDR2 FQNEAQ (reference sequence). The CDR3 nucleotides read TGTGCCAGCAGCTTGGACAGGGGGAACGAGCAGTACTTC. This encodes CASSLDRGNEQYF.

This clonotype was recorded at least ten times. The rearrangement links TRBV9 to TRBJ1-1; tentative D call: TRBD1 (5 bases). The V gene lost 0 bases and the J gene lost 1 base, with 10 bases spanning the gap. Germline CDR1 is SGDLS and CDR2 is YYNGEE. The CDR3 consists of 15 residues. This CDR3 is CASSVEPTENTEAFF. The CDR3 DNA sequence: TGTGCCAGCAGCGTAGAACCGACAGAGAACACTGAAGCTTTCTTT.

V and J are TRBV6-1 and TRBJ1-6, with 7 nucleotides matching TRBD1. This CDR3 comprises 13 residues. With V trimmed by 7 bases and J by 7 bases, 4 bases remained unmatched. Germline-derived CDR1 and CDR2 are MNHNS and SASEGT. The CDR3 is CASKGTVNSPLHF. The DNA of the CDR3 is TGTGCCAGCAAAGGGACAGTAAATTCACCCCTCCACTTT.

In this sample, this clonotype turned up many times. The CDR3 reads CASSVVSGPEQYF. As DNA, the CDR3 is TGTGCCAGCAGCGTAGTCAGCGGCCCCGAGCAGTACTTC. This chain joins TRBV9 and TRBJ2-7; a possible D gene is TRBD2 (5 bases). The CDR3 has 13 amino acids. Germline CDR1 and CDR2: SGDLS and YYNGEE. Trimming shortened V by 0 bases and J by 6 bases, and 10 bases separated the two germline ends.

This clonotype was detected many times. The CDR3 DNA follows: TGTGCCAGCAGCTTGTACGGCAGGGGTTACACAGATACGCAGTATTTT. It codes for CASSLYGRGYTDTQYF. V is TRBV5-6 and J is TRBJ2-3, with D perhaps TRBD1 (6 bases). This CDR3 region has 16 residues. Germline CDR1 reads SGHDT; CDR2 reads YYEEEE. Trimming pared 1 base from V and 2 bases from J, leaving 14 bases between.

Only a few counts were recorded for this clonotype. The V gene is TRBV7-3, the J gene TRBJ2-5; 8 positions match TRBD1. The V gene's germline CDR1 is SGHTA and CDR2 FQGTGA. The CDR3 runs 15 residues. Losses at the gene ends were 5 bases for V and 4 bases for J; bases not matched to a gene: 9. The CDR3 spells CASSPQGAPRETQYF. CDR3 sequence (DNA): TGTGCCAGCAGCCCCCAGGGGGCTCCTAGAGAGACCCAGTACTTC.

The sample holds many counts of this clonotype. The chain has TRBV13 and TRBJ2-1; TRBD2 agrees at 10 bases. Germline V CDR1 and CDR2: PRHDT, FYEKMQ (reference sequence). Trimming took 5 bases from V and 10 from J; bases not matched to a gene: 11. This CDR3 has 15 amino acids. DNA of the CDR3: TGTGCCAGCAGCCCAAATAGCGGGAGGAGTGGGGAGCAGTTCTTC. It is translated as CASSPNSGRSGEQFF.

The chain combines TRBV6-5 with TRBJ2-7; 7 nucleotides align to TRBD1. Trimming at V came to 1 base and at J to 7 bases, leaving 7 bases not matched to a gene. Looked up from germline, CDR1 is MNHEY and CDR2 is SVGAGI. The CDR3 covers 14 residues. The DNA of the CDR3 is TGTGCCAGCAGTTACTACGAGGGGGCAAGGGAGCAGTACTTC. Protein: CASSYYEGAREQYF.

This clonotype was counted a few times. The rearrangement uses TRBV29-1 and TRBJ1-1; 12 bases are a match to TRBD1. CDR3 length: 16 residues. With 4 bases clipped from V and 0 bases from J, the junction kept 6 bases outside the gene matches. Germline V gene lookup returns CDR1 SQVTM and CDR2 ANQGSEA. CDR3 amino acids: CSVGLGQGAVNTEAFF. CDR3 bases: TGCAGCGTTGGTCTGGGACAGGGGGCGGTGAACACTGAAGCTTTCTTT. The full variable domain, its missing parts supplied by reference TRBV29-1 and TRBJ1-1, is SAVISQKPSRDICQRGTSLTIQCQVDSQVTMMFWYRQQPGQSLTLIATANQGSEATYESGFVIDKFPISRPNLTFSTLTVSNMSPEDSSIYLCSVGLGQGAVNTEAFFGQGTRLTVV.

This clonotype occurred many times. The V gene is TRBV7-6, the J gene TRBJ1-6, with a tentative D call TRBD1 (6 bases). Trimming left V 0 bases short and J 8 bases short, with 8 bases between. CDR3 length: 14 residues. CDR1 and CDR2 from the germline V gene are SGHVS and FNYEAQ. The DNA for the CDR3 is TGTGCCAGCAGCTTAGCGGACAGAGATTCACCCCTCCACTTT. Translation gives CASSLADRDSPLHF.